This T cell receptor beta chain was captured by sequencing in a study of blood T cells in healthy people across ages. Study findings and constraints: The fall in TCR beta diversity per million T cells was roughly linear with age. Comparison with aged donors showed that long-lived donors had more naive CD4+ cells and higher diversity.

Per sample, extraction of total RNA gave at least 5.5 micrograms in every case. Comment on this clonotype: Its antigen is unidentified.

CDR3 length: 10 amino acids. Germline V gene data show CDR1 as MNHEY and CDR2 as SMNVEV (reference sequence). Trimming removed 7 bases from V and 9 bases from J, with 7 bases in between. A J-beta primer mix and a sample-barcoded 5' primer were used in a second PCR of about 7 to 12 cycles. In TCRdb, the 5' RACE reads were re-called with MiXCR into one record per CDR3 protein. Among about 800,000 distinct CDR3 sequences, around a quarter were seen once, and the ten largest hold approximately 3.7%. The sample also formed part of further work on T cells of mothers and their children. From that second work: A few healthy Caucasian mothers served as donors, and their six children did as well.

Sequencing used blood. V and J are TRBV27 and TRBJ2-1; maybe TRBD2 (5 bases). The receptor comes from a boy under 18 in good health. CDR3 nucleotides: TGTGCCAGCATGGGGAGTGAGCAGTTCTTC. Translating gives CASMGSEQFF.